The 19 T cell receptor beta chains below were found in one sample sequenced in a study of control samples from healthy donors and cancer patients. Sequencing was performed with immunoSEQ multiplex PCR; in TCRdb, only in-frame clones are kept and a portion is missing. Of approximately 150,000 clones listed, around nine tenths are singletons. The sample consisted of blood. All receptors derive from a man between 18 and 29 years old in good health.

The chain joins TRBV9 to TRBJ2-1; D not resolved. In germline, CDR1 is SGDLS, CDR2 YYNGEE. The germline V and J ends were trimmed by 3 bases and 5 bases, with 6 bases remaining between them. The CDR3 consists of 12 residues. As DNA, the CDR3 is TGTGCCAGCAGCGGGGTCGACAATGAGCAGTTCTTC. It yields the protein CASSGVDNEQFF.

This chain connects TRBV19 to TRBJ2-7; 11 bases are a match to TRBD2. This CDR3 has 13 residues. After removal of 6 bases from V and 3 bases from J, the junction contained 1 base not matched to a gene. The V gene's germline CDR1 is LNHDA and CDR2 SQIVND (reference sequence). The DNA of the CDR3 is TGTGCCAGTAGGACTAGCGGGGACTACGAGCAGTACTTC. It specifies CASRTSGDYEQYF. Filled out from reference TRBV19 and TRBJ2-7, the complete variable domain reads DGGITQSPKYLFRKEGQNVTLSCEQNLNHDAMYWYRQDPGQGLRLIYYSQIVNDFQKGDIAEGYSVSREKKESFPLTVTSAQKNPTAFYLCASRTSGDYEQYFGPGTRLTVT.

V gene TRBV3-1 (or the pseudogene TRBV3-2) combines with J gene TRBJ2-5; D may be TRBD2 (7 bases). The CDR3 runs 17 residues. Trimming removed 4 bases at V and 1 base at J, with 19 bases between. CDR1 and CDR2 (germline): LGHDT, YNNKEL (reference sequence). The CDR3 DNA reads TGTGCCAGCAGCCCCGGTAAGGGGGGGCCTCGCCAAGAGACCCAGTACTTC. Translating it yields CASSPGKGGPRQETQYF.

The CDR3 loop reads CSVVATMNTEAFF. The CDR3 DNA reads TGCAGCGTTGTGGCCACGATGAACACTGAAGCTTTCTTT. The chain links TRBV29-1 to TRBJ1-1; no clear D. V was pared by 4 bases and J by 0 bases, with 9 bases between. The CDR3 is made up of 13 amino acids. Germline V CDR1 and CDR2: SQVTM, ANQGSEA.

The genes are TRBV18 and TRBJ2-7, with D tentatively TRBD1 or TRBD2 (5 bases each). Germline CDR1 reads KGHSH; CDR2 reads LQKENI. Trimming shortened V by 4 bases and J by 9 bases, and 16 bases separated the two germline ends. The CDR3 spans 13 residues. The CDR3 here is CASSLGTDDLQYF. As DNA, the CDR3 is TGTGCCAGCTCACTGGGGACGGACGACTTGCAGTACTTC.

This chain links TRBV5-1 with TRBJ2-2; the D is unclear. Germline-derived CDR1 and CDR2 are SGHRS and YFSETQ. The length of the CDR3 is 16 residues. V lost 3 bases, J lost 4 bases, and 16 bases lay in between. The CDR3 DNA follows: TGCGCCAGCAGCTCCCCTACGGCTTCCCTCACCGGGGAGCTGTTTTTT. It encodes CASSSPTASLTGELFF.

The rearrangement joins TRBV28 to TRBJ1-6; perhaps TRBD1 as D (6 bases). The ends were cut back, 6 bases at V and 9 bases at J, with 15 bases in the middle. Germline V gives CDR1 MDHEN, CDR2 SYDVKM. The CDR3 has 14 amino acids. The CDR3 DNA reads TGTGCCAGCAGCCCACAGGGTCGGGGTTCACCCCTCCACTTT. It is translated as CASSPQGRGSPLHF.

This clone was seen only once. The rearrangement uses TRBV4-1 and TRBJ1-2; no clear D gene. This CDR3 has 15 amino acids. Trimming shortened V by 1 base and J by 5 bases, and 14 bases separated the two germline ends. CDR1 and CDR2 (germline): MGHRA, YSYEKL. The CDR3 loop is CASSQGAGVGYGYTF. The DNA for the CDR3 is TGCGCCAGCAGCCAAGGAGCGGGCGTAGGGTATGGCTACACCTTC.

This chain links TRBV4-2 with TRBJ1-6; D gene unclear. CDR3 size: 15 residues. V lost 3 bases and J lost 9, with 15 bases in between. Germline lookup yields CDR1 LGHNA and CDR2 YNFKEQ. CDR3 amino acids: CASSQGVARGSPLHF. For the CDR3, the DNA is TGTGCCAGCAGCCAGGGTGTGGCCCGGGGTTCACCCCTCCACTTT.

CDR3 DNA sequence: TGCAGCGTTTCCTACAGGGGCAATGAAAAACTGTTTTTT. As protein: CSVSYRGNEKLFF. The rearrangement uses TRBV29-1 and TRBJ1-4; TRBD1 agrees at 7 bases. The CDR3 contains 13 residues. Looked up from germline, CDR1 is SQVTM and CDR2 is ANQGSEA. J was trimmed by 5 bases and V by 5 bases; bases with no gene match: 5.

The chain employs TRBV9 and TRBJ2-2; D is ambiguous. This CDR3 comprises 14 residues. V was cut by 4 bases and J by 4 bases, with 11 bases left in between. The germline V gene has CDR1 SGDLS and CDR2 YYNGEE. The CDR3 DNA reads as TGTGCCAGCAGCCCCCGGTATGGCACCGGGGAGCTGTTTTTT. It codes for CASSPRYGTGELFF.

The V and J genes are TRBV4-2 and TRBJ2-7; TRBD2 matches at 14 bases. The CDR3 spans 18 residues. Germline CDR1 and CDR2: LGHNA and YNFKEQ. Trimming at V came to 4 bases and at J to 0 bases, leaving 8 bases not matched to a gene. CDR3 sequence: CASSPGTSGGRLSYEQYF. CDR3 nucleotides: TGTGCCAGCAGCCCCGGGACTAGCGGGGGCCGCCTCTCCTACGAGCAGTACTTC.

In nucleotides, the CDR3 is TGTGCCAGCAGCTATCCGGGACTATCAGAGACCCAGTACTTC. This codes for CASSYPGLSETQYF. The chain joins TRBV6-2 or TRBV6-3 to TRBJ2-5, with 7 bases matching TRBD2. Germline V CDR1 and CDR2: MNHEY, SVGEGT. Trimming cost V 6 bases and J 4 bases; bases outside gene matches: 8. This CDR3 spans 14 amino acids.

CDR3 nucleotide sequence: TGTGCCAGCAGCCTGGACCTCGGGACAGTCTTCACTAGGTCACCCCTCCACTTT. This gives the protein CASSLDLGTVFTRSPLHF. This chain connects TRBV5-8 to TRBJ1-6; 7 positions agree with TRBD1. V shed 4 bases, J shed 10 bases, and the junction held 20 bases outside the gene matches. CDR1 is SGHTS and CDR2 is YDEGEE in the germline V gene. This CDR3 comprises 18 residues.

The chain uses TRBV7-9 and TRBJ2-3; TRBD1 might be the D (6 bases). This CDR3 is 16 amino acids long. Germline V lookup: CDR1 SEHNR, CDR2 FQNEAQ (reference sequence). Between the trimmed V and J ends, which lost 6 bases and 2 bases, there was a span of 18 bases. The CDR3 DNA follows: TGTGCCAGCAGTCAACGGTCGACAGGCCCCACAGATACGCAGTATTTT. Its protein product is CASSQRSTGPTDTQYF.

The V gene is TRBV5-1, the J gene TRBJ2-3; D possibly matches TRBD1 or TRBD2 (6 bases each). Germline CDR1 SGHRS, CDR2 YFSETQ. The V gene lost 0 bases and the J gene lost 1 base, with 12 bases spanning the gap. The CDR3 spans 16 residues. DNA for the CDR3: TGCGCCAGCAGCTTGGACCCGGGGGCGGGCACAGATACGCAGTATTTT. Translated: CASSLDPGAGTDTQYF.

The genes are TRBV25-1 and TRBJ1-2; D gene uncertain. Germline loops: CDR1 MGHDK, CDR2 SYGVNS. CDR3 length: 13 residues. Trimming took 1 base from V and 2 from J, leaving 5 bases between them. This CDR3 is CASSESQNYGYTF. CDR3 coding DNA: TGTGCCAGCAGTGAATCCCAGAACTATGGCTACACCTTC.

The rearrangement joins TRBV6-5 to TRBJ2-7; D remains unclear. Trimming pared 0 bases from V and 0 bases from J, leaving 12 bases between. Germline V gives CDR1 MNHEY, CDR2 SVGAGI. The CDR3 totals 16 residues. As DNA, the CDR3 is TGTGCCAGCAGTTACTCGACGGGCCCCAGCTCCTACGAGCAGTACTTC. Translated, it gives CASSYSTGPSSYEQYF.

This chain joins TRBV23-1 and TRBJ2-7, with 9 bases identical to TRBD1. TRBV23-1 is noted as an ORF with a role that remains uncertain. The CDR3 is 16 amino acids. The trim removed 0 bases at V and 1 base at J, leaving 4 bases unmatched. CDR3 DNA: TGCGCCAGCAGTCAATCTAAGGGGACAGGGTCCTACGAGCAGTACTTC. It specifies CASSQSKGTGSYEQYF.